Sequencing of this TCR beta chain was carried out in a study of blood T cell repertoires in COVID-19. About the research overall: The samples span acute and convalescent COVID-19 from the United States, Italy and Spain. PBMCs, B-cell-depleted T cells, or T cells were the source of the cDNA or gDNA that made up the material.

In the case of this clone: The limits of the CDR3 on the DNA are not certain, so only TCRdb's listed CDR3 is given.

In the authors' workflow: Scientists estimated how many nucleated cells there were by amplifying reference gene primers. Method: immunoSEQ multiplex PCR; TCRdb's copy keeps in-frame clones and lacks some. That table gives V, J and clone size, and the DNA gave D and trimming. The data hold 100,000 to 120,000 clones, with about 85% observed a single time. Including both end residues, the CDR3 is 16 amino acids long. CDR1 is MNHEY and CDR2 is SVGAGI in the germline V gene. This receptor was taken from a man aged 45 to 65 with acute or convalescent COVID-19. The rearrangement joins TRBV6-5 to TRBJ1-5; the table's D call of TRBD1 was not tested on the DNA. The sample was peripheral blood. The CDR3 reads CASSSGQGVANQPQHF.